These 10 T cell receptor beta chains were all obtained from the same sample, sequenced in a study of T cells in Graves' hyperthyroidism and ophthalmopathy. TCR beta CDR3 regions were amplified from RNA. The HTBI set primed first-round TCR CDR3 RT-PCR. MiXCR, applied by TCRdb to the multiplex PCR reads, yields one record per CDR3 protein. The sample consists of around 300,000 distinct CDR3 sequences, less than 15% of them appearing once. Sequenced: blood. These receptors were obtained from a woman younger than 45 with Graves' hyperthyroidism that later progressed to Graves' ophthalmopathy.

This clonotype was recorded at least ten times. The chain joins TRBV7-2 to TRBJ1-2; D is ambiguous. CDR1 SGHTA and CDR2 FQGNSA come from the germline V gene. V was clipped by 2 bases and J by 5 bases, with 15 bases between them. This CDR3 comprises 15 residues. As DNA, the CDR3 is TGTGCCAGCAGCTTAATGGCTCAGCCGAGTTATGGCTACACCTTC. Translating gives CASSLMAQPSYGYTF.

This clonotype was detected many times. This rearrangement joins TRBV12-3 or TRBV12-4 to TRBJ2-3; 12 bases map to TRBD2. The junction had 18 bases not matched to a gene; V was cut back by 7 bases and J by 7 bases. The CDR3 has 18 residues. CDR3 nucleotide sequence: TGTGCCAGCACCCCGCGGAGTCTGACTAGCGGGAGACTGTATACGCAGTATTTT. Its translation: CASTPRSLTSGRLYTQYF.

Turning to this clonotype: This clone may be a read error of a much larger clone one base away. This sequence joins TRBV4-1 and TRBJ2-5, with D tentatively TRBD1 or TRBD2 (5 bases each). Germline assignment: CDR1 MGHRA and CDR2 YSYEKL. This CDR3 contains 14 residues. The CDR3 nucleotides are TGCGCCAGCCGTTTGGGACCCTTCAAGGAGACCCAGTGCTTC. Its translation is CASRLGPFKETQCF.

This clonotype has a count of ten or more. The genes are TRBV7-9 and TRBJ2-1; the match to TRBD2 covers 13 bases. There are 21 residues in the CDR3. CDR1 and CDR2 from the germline V gene are SEHNR and FQNEAQ (reference sequence). J lost 1 base, V lost 4 bases, and 16 bases had no gene match. The CDR3, as DNA: TGTGCCAGCAGCTCCCCAATCCTACTAGCGGGAGGGCCAAGTTCCTACAATGAGCAGTTCTTC. It encodes CASSSPILLAGGPSSYNEQFF.

This clonotype was seen repeatedly, ten times or more. This chain connects TRBV13 to TRBJ2-2; the D is unclear. From germline, CDR1 is PRHDT and CDR2 FYEKMQ (reference sequence). This CDR3 is built from 14 residues. V lost 5 bases, J lost 5 bases, and 12 bases lay in between. CDR3 in amino acids: CASSLRLGTGELFF. For the CDR3, the DNA is TGTGCCAGCAGCCTACGACTGGGAACCGGGGAGCTGTTTTTT. Drawing the rest from reference TRBV13 and TRBJ2-2, the complete variable domain is AAGVIQSPRHLIKEKRETATLKCYPIPRHDTVYWYQQGPGQDPQFLISFYEKMQSDKGSIPDRFSAQQFSDYHSELNMSSLELGDSALYFCASSLRLGTGELFFGEGSRLTVL.

This clonotype showed up many times. V usage is TRBV6-1 and J usage is TRBJ1-1; 7 nucleotides align to TRBD1. The CDR3 covers 15 residues. Germline values: CDR1 MNHNS, CDR2 SASEGT. V shed 2 bases and J 5 bases; nucleotides not matched to a gene: 8. CDR3 bases: TGTGCCAGCAGTGAATCCGTGGACAGGATGACTGAAGCTTTCTTT. Amino acid sequence: CASSESVDRMTEAFF.

The sample holds a few counts of this clonotype. The chain recombines TRBV4-1 with TRBJ2-7; 9 bases match TRBD2. The junction had 6 bases not matched to a gene; V was cut back by 0 bases and J by 3 bases. This CDR3 spans 16 amino acids. From germline, CDR1 is MGHRA and CDR2 YSYEKL. CDR3 sequence (DNA): TGCGCCAGCAGCCAAGATCCAGCGGGAGGCAACTACGAGCAGTACTTC. Translated, it gives CASSQDPAGGNYEQYF.

The rearrangement uses TRBV12-3 or TRBV12-4 and TRBJ2-5, with TRBD2 matching over 9 bases. The CDR3 has 15 amino acids. V lost 6 bases and J lost 0; bases outside the gene matches: 5. CDR3 nucleotides: TGTGCCAGCAGCCATCAGCGGGAGGACCAAGAGACCCAGTACTTC. It codes for CASSHQREDQETQYF.

The sample holds many counts of this clonotype. The chain links TRBV28 to TRBJ1-4, with 9 positions matching TRBD1. Trimming took 5 bases from V and 8 from J; bases not matched to a gene: 12. Germline V gene sequence: CDR1 MDHEN, CDR2 SYDVKM. The CDR3 covers 16 residues. The CDR3 region is CASSLYRGRLWEKLFF. CDR3 coding DNA: TGTGCCAGCAGTCTCTACAGGGGGCGCCTTTGGGAAAAACTGTTTTTT.

This clonotype has just a few counts. V and J are TRBV6-1 and TRBJ2-1; TRBD2 matches 8 bases. This CDR3 spans 12 amino acids. Germline loops: CDR1 MNHNS, CDR2 SASEGT. The trim removed 2 bases at V and 12 bases at J, leaving 3 bases unmatched. In DNA, the CDR3 is TGTGCCAGCAGTGAAAGCGGGAGAAGGCAGTTCTTC. Translation gives CASSESGRRQFF.